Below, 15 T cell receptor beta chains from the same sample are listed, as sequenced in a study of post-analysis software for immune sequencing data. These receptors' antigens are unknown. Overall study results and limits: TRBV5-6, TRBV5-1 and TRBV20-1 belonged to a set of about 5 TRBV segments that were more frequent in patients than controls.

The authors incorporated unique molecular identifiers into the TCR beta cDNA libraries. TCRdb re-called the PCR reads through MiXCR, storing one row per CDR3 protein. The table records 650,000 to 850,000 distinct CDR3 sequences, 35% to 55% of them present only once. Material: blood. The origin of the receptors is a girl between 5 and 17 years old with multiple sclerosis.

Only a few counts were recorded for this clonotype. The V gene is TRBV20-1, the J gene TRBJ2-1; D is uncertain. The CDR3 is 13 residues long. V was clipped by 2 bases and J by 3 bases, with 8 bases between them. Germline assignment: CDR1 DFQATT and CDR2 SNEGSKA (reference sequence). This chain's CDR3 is CSARTPSYNEQFF. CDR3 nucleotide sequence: TGCAGTGCTAGAACCCCTAGCTACAATGAGCAGTTCTTC.

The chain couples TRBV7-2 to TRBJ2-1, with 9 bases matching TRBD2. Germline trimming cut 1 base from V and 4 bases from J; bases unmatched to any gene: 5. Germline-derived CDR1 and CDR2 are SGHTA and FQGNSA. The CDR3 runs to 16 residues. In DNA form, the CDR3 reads TGTGCCAGCAGCTTAGACGCGAGCGGGAGGTACAATGAGCAGTTCTTC. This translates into CASSLDASGRYNEQFF.

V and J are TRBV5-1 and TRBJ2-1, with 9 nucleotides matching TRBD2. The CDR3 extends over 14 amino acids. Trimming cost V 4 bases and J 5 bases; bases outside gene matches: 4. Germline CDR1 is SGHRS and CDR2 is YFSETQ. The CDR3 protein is CASSPGGRDNEQFF. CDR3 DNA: TGCGCCAGCAGCCCGGGCGGGAGGGACAATGAGCAGTTCTTC.

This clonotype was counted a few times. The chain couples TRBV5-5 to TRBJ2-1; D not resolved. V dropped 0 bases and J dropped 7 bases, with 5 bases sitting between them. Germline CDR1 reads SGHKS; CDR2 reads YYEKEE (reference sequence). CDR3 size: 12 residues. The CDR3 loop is CASSLVANEQFF. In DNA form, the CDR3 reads TGTGCCAGCAGCTTGGTAGCAAATGAGCAGTTCTTC.

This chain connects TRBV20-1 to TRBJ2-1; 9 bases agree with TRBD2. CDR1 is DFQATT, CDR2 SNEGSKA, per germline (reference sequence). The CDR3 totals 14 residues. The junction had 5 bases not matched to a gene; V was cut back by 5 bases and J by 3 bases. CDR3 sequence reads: CSAGTSGRYNEQFF. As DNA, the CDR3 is TGCAGTGCTGGCACTAGCGGGCGCTACAATGAGCAGTTCTTC.

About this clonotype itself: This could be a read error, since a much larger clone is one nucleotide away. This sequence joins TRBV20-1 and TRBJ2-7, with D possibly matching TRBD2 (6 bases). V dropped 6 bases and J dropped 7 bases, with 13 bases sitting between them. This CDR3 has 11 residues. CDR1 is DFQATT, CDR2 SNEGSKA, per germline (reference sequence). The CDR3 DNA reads TGCAGTGCGCCGGACTACAATGAGCAGTACTTC. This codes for CSAPDYNEQYF.

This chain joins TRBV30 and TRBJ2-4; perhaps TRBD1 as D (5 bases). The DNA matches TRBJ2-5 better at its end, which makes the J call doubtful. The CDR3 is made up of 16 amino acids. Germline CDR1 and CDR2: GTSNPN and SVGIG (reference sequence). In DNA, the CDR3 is TGTGCCTGGAGTGGGGGCAGGGCACAAAGAGGAGAGACCCAGTACTTC. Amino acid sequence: CAWSGGRAQRGETQYF.

The CDR3 DNA sequence: TGTGCCATCAGTGACGGTCCCTACAATGAGCAGTTCTTC. This codes for CAISDGPYNEQFF. This chain joins TRBV10-3 and TRBJ2-1, with D hard to call. The CDR3 has 13 residues. Germline loops: CDR1 ENHRY, CDR2 SYGVKD. V gave up 3 bases and J gave up 2 bases, with 5 bases separating them.

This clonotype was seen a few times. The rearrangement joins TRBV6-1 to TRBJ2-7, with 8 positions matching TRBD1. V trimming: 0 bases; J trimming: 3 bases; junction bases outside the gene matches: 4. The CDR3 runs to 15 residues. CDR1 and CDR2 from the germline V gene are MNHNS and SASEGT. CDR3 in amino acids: CASSEATGVRYEQYF. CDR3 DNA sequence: TGTGCCAGCAGTGAAGCGACAGGGGTCCGCTACGAGCAGTACTTC.

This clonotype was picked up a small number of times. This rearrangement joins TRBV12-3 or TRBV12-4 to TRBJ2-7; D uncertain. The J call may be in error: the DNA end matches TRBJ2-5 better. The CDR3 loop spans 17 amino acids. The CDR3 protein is CASSLSSRSGPGKTQYF. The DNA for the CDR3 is TGTGCCAGCAGTTTAAGCAGCCGCTCAGGTCCCGGAAAGACCCAGTACTTC.

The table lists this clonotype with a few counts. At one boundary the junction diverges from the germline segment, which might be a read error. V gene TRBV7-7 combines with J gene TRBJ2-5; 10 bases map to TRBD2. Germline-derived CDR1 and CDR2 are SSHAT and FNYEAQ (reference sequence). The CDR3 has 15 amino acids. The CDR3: CASSPLAGETQTQYF. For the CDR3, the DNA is TGTGCTAGCAGCCCTCTAGCGGGAGAAACTCAGACCCAGTACTTC.

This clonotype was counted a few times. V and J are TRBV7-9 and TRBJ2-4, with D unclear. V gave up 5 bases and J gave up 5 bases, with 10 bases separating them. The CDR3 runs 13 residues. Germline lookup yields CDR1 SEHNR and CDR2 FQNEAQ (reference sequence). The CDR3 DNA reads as TGTGCCAGCAGCCCAAGGACGGAAAACATTCAGTACTTC. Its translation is CASSPRTENIQYF.

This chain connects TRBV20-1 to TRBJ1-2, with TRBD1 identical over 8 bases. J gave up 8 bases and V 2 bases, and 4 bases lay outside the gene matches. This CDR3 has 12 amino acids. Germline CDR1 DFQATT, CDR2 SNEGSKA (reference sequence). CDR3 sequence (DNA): TGCAGTGCTAGACAGGGGGCTGGCGGCTACACCTTC. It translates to CSARQGAGGYTF.

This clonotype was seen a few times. The DNA for the CDR3 is TGTGCCAGCAGCGAATACGGGGGAAACCAAGAGACCCAGTACTTC. Protein product: CASSEYGGNQETQYF. The chain carries TRBV5-5 and TRBJ2-5; possibly TRBD2 for D (6 bases). CDR1 and CDR2 (germline): SGHKS, YYEKEE (reference sequence). Trimming took 4 bases from V and 0 from J, leaving 13 bases between them. The CDR3 loop spans 15 amino acids.

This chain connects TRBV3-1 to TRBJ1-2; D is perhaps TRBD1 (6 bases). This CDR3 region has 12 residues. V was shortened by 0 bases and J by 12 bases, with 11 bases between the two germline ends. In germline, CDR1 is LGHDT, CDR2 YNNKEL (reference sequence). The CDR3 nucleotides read TGTGCCAGCAGCCAAGAGGCAGGGGCCAACACCTTC. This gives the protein CASSQEAGANTF.